Presented here are 20 T cell receptor beta chains from one specimen sequenced in a study of blood T cells in healthy people across ages. With a J-beta primer mix and a sample-barcoded 5' primer, a second PCR ran roughly 6 to 11 cycles. TCRdb reprocessed the 5' RACE reads via MiXCR and lists one record per CDR3 protein. Of 1.5 million to 2 million distinct CDR3 sequences in the sample, 28% were seen once. The sequenced sample was blood. The receptor set was obtained from a woman aged 25 to 45 in good health.

This clonotype turned up a few times. V gene TRBV2 combines with J gene TRBJ1-6; no firm D call. The CDR3 covers 13 residues. CDR1 SNHLY and CDR2 FYNNEI come from the germline V gene. V was cut by 4 bases and J by 10 bases, with 11 bases left in between. The CDR3 coding sequence is TGTGCCAGCAGTGTTGGGCGGGAATCACCCCTCCACTTT. Its translation is CASSVGRESPLHF.

On this clonotype: Being one base from a much bigger clone, this may be a read error. The chain uses TRBV4-1 and TRBJ1-2; 10 bases agree with TRBD1. Per germline, CDR1 MGHRA and CDR2 YSYEKL. CDR3 length: 16 amino acids. The junction had 9 bases not matched to a gene; V was cut back by 1 base and J by 7 bases. CDR3 sequence reads: CASSQGPLDRGTGYTF. As DNA, the CDR3 is TGCGCCAGCAGCCAAGGGCCCTTGGACAGGGGGACTGGCTACACCTTC.

This clonotype has only a few counts. V and J are TRBV20-1 and TRBJ2-3; 11 positions match TRBD2. This CDR3 has 13 amino acids. V trimming: 6 bases; J trimming: 7 bases; junction bases outside the gene matches: 6. Germline values: CDR1 DFQATT, CDR2 SNEGSKA (reference sequence). CDR3 DNA sequence: TGCAGTGCCCAGACTAGCGGGGTGAATACGCAGTATTTT. It specifies CSAQTSGVNTQYF.

This rearrangement joins TRBV2 to TRBJ2-1, with a tentative D call TRBD1 (6 bases). The ends were cut back, 5 bases at V and 2 bases at J, with 16 bases in the middle. The CDR3 is 16 amino acids. The germline V gene encodes CDR1 SNHLY and CDR2 FYNNEI. CDR3 amino acids: CASSTEGRGTYNEQFF. The CDR3 DNA sequence: TGTGCCAGCAGTACCGAAGGCAGGGGCACCTACAATGAGCAGTTCTTC.

This clonotype was observed a handful of times. V is TRBV29-1 and J is TRBJ1-4, with D possibly TRBD1 on 5 matching bases. The CDR3 loop spans 11 amino acids. The ends were cut back, 2 bases at V and 11 bases at J, with 9 bases in the middle. CDR1 is SQVTM, CDR2 ANQGSEA, per germline. CDR3 in DNA: TGCAGCGTTGAACCGACAGACAAACTGTTTTTT. This encodes CSVEPTDKLFF.

The V gene is TRBV7-9, the J gene TRBJ2-7; tentatively, D is TRBD1 (6 bases). Trimming took 5 bases from V and 7 from J, leaving 24 bases between them. Germline V lookup: CDR1 SEHNR, CDR2 FQNEAQ (reference sequence). The CDR3 is made up of 16 amino acids. CDR3 amino acids: CASSPPAAGARGEQYF. DNA of the CDR3: TGTGCCAGCAGCCCCCCGGCGGCGGGCGCTAGGGGGGAGCAGTACTTC.

The chain couples TRBV20-1 to TRBJ1-3; D is ambiguous. This CDR3 has 13 amino acids. CDR1 and CDR2 from the germline V gene are DFQATT and SNEGSKA (reference sequence). Trimming shortened V by 2 bases and J by 4 bases, and 9 bases separated the two germline ends. Here the CDR3 reads CSARSGSGNTIYF. Here the CDR3 DNA reads TGCAGTGCTAGAAGTGGTTCGGGAAACACCATATATTTT.

V and J are TRBV7-2 and TRBJ1-4; TRBD1 agrees at 8 bases. Germline V gene data show CDR1 as SGHTA and CDR2 as FQGNSA. The CDR3 is made up of 14 amino acids. With 5 bases clipped from V and 5 bases from J, the junction kept 4 bases outside the gene matches. The DNA of the CDR3 is TGTGCCAGCAGCCGCGGGGACAGGAATGAAAAACTGTTTTTT. It is translated as CASSRGDRNEKLFF.

A word on this clonotype: Germline and junction disagree at one end, which may indicate a read error. The chain couples TRBV3-1 to TRBJ2-4, with D perhaps matching TRBD1 or TRBD2 (5 bases each). The germline CDR1 and CDR2 sequences are LGHDT and YNNKEL (reference sequence). The CDR3 loop spans 14 amino acids. CDR3 residues: CAGSQRQGGNIQYF. The CDR3, as DNA: TGTGCCGGCAGCCAGCGGCAGGGTGGAAACATTCAGTACTTC.

As regards this clonotype: A single base separates this from a much larger clone, so it may be a read error. This chain connects TRBV6-1 to TRBJ2-1; 13 nucleotides agree with TRBD2. The tail of the sequence fits TRBJ2-7 better, so the J call may be wrong. The germline V gene encodes CDR1 MNHNS and CDR2 SASEGT. The CDR3 has 17 residues. In DNA, the CDR3 is TGTGCCAGCAGGATAGGGACTAGCGGGGAATCCTACAATGAGCAGTACTTC. It specifies CASRIGTSGESYNEQYF.

This chain connects TRBV7-8 to TRBJ1-2; 9 bases are a match to TRBD1. This CDR3 comprises 18 residues. Per germline, CDR1 SGHVS and CDR2 FQNEAQ. The V and J ends lost 5 bases and 2 bases, in that order; junction bases with no gene match: 15. DNA for the CDR3: TGTGCCAGCAGCCTAAAACGGTGGTCGGGACAGGGAAACTATGGCTACACCTTC. Residues: CASSLKRWSGQGNYGYTF.

A word on this clonotype: This may stem from a read error, because a much larger clone lies one nucleotide away. V usage is TRBV20-1 and J usage is TRBJ2-5, with D tentatively TRBD2 (6 bases). In germline, CDR1 is DFQATT, CDR2 SNEGSKA (reference sequence). V was pared by 0 bases and J by 3 bases, with 14 bases between. The CDR3 extends over 15 amino acids. The CDR3 coding sequence is TGCAGTGCTAGAGACCGTGGCGGGGCAAAAGAGACCCAGTACTTC. It codes for CSARDRGGAKETQYF.

The CDR3 bases are TGTGCCTGGAGCGAAATAGACAGAAACTATGGCTACACCTTC. Protein sequence: CAWSEIDRNYGYTF. This chain uses TRBV30 with TRBJ1-2; TRBD1 might be the D (5 bases). The CDR3 runs to 14 residues. The V and J ends lost 3 bases and 2 bases respectively, with 13 bases between them. Germline values: CDR1 GTSNPN, CDR2 SVGIG (reference sequence).

This clonotype was observed a handful of times. The V call is TRBV2, the J call TRBJ1-6; possibly TRBD1 for D (5 bases). This CDR3 contains 14 residues. Germline V gene lookup returns CDR1 SNHLY and CDR2 FYNNEI. V was shortened by 6 bases and J by 7 bases, with 13 bases between the two germline ends. In DNA form, the CDR3 reads TGTGCCAGCAGCCGGGACCGGTGGAATTCACCCCTCCACTTT. This sequence encodes CASSRDRWNSPLHF. Drawing the rest from reference TRBV2 and TRBJ1-6, the complete variable domain is EPEVTQTPSHQVTQMGQEVILRCVPISNHLYFYWYRQILGQKVEFLVSFYNNEISEKSEIFDDQFSVERPDGSNFTLKIRSTKLEDSAMYFCASSRDRWNSPLHFGNGTRLTVT.

The chain employs TRBV18 and TRBJ2-1; weak D call: TRBD1 (5 bases). In germline, CDR1 is KGHSH, CDR2 LQKENI. CDR3 length: 13 amino acids. Trimming pared 3 bases from V and 6 bases from J, leaving 9 bases between. The CDR3 spells CASSPAGPNEQFF. DNA of the CDR3: TGTGCCAGCTCACCGGCAGGGCCCAATGAGCAGTTCTTC.

This clonotype was detected only a few times. The rearrangement uses TRBV5-5 and TRBJ1-5; a weak D match, TRBD1 (6 bases). Between the trimmed V and J ends, which lost 2 bases and 7 bases, there was a span of 13 bases. CDR1 is SGHKS and CDR2 is YYEKEE in the germline V gene (reference sequence). The CDR3 has 14 residues. CDR3 sequence reads: CASSLQGFRQPQHF. CDR3 sequence (DNA): TGTGCCAGCAGCTTACAGGGTTTTCGGCAGCCCCAGCATTTT. The full variable domain, rest sourced from reference TRBV5-5 and TRBJ1-5, is DAGVTQSPTHLIKTRGQQVTLRCSPISGHKSVSWYQQVLGQGPQFIFQYYEKEERGRGNFPDRFSARQFPNYSSELNVNALLLGDSALYLCASSLQGFRQPQHFGDGTRLSIL.

About this clonotype: The CDR3 ends on some other residue instead of the conserved phenylalanine or tryptophan, so this is likely a read error. The chain has TRBV29-1 and TRBJ2-7; tentative D call: TRBD2 (6 bases). CDR1 SQVTM and CDR2 ANQGSEA come from the germline V gene. V was shortened by 2 bases and J by 3 bases, with 11 bases between the two germline ends. This CDR3 has 13 residues. CDR3 nucleotide sequence: TGCAGCGTTGAATACGGGGGTTACTACGAGCAGTACTGC. It yields the protein CSVEYGGYYEQYC.

This clonotype was counted ten times or more. The J gene is TRBJ2-6, the V gene TRBV7-2; D may be TRBD1 (6 bases). The CDR3 sequence is 16 residues long. Germline lookup yields CDR1 SGHTA and CDR2 FQGNSA. Deletions cut 6 bases from V and 0 bases from J, with 12 bases between. CDR3 sequence reads: CASRPGTHSGANVLTF. CDR3 nucleotides: TGTGCCAGCAGACCCGGGACACACTCTGGGGCCAACGTCCTGACTTTC.

This chain uses TRBV28 with TRBJ2-7; TRBD2 is a possible D gene (6 bases). The germline gives CDR1 MDHEN, CDR2 SYDVKM. Deletions cut 7 bases from V and 0 bases from J, with 16 bases between. This CDR3 spans 15 amino acids. CDR3 sequence reads: CASTSSGVSSYEQYF. The CDR3 DNA is TGTGCCAGCACCTCTTCGGGGGTGTCCTCCTACGAGCAGTACTTC.

This clonotype was counted between two and nine times. The chain links TRBV5-1 to TRBJ1-5; no definite D call. The CDR3 covers 16 residues. Germline loops: CDR1 SGHRS, CDR2 YFSETQ. Trimming took 2 bases from V and 0 from J, leaving 12 bases between them. CDR3 in DNA: TGCGCCAGCAGCTTCCCAGGAGATTATAGCAATCAGCCCCAGCATTTT. This encodes CASSFPGDYSNQPQHF.